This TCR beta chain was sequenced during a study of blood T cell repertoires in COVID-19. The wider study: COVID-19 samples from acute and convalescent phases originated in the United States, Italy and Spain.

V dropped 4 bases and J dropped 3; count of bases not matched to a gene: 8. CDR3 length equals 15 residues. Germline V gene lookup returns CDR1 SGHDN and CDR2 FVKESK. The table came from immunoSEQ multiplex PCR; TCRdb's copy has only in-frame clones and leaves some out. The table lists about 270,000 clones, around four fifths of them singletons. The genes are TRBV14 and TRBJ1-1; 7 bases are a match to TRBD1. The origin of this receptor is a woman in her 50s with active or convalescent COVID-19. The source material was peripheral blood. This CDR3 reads CASSRWTGPDTEAFF. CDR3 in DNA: TGTGCCAGCAGCCGCTGGACAGGCCCGGACACTGAAGCTTTCTTT.